A selection of T cell receptor beta chains follows, all from one sample in a study of blood T cells in healthy people across ages. TCRdb processed the 5' RACE reads anew with MiXCR; each CDR3 protein has one entry. The data contain about 800,000 distinct CDR3 sequences, around a quarter of them singletons. The data were also submitted as part of a second study, on T cells of mothers and their children.

The sequencing input was blood. Receptor source: a boy aged 5 to 17 in good health. The CDR3 runs from the conserved cysteine through the conserved F or W. D genes are given only for firm matches. Rows may omit the clone size; those that give it use once, few, many or a size class.

D,size,V,J,length,CDR3,DNA
TRBD2,few,TRBV27,TRBJ2-1,17,CASSPGTSGPRGNEQFF,TGTGCCAGCAGTCCGGGGACTAGCGGGCCGAGGGGAAATGAGCAGTTCTTC
TRBD2,NA,TRBV28,TRBJ2-7,17,CASSFRHRAGGPYEQYF,TGTGCCAGCAGTTTCCGCCATAGGGCGGGAGGGCCCTACGAGCAGTACTTC
NA,NA,TRBV11-2,TRBJ2-1,17,CASSLGPGFGEANEQFF,TGTGCCAGCAGCTTAGGACCCGGGTTCGGGGAGGCCAATGAGCAGTTCTTC
NA,NA,TRBV20-1,TRBJ1-4,16,CSARGPPPLRNEKLFF,TGCAGTGCTAGGGGGCCACCCCCACTCCGGAATGAAAAACTGTTTTTT
NA,few,TRBV20-1,TRBJ1-1,14,CSARDPAFGGEAFF,TGCAGTGCTAGAGATCCGGCCTTTGGGGGGGAAGCTTTCTTT
NA,once,TRBV20-1,TRBJ2-1,17,CSARKTGPLGNYNEQFF,TGCAGTGCTAGAAAGACCGGGCCCCTGGGAAACTACAATGAGCAGTTCTTC
NA,NA,TRBV28,TRBJ2-7,15,CASSLAGRGLYEQYF,TGTGCCAGCAGTTTAGCGGGCAGGGGTCTTTACGAGCAGTACTTC
NA,NA,TRBV25-1,TRBJ2-7,12,CASSDKFNEQYF,TGTGCCAGCAGTGACAAGTTCAACGAGCAGTACTTC
TRBD1,few,TRBV29-1,TRBJ2-7,16,CSVEDNRGQSTYEQYF,TGCAGCGTTGAAGATAACCGGGGACAGAGCACATACGAGCAGTACTTC
NA,few,TRBV28,TRBJ2-7,13,CASSLGYWLEQYF,TGTGCCAGCAGTTTAGGTTACTGGTTGGAGCAGTACTTC
NA,few,TRBV5-1,TRBJ2-2,16,CASSLGAGVNTGELFF,TGCGCCAGCAGCTTGGGGGCAGGAGTTAACACCGGGGAGCTGTTTTTT
TRBD2,many,TRBV11-2,TRBJ2-3,16,CASSAWTSGSTDTQYF,TGTGCCAGCAGCGCCTGGACTAGCGGGAGCACAGATACGCAGTATTTT
TRBD1,NA,TRBV7-9,TRBJ1-1,16,CASSPRDRTMNTEAFF,TGTGCCAGCAGCCCAAGGGACAGGACAATGAACACTGAAGCTTTCTTT
NA,NA,TRBV7-3,TRBJ1-5,17,CASSSKLAIRVGQPQHF,TGTGCCAGCAGCTCCAAATTGGCCATTAGGGTAGGGCAGCCCCAGCATTTT
TRBD2,NA,TRBV29-1,TRBJ2-5,15,CSVDGMREGRETQYF,TGCAGCGTTGATGGTATGCGGGAGGGCCGGGAGACCCAGTACTTC
NA,once,TRBV15,TRBJ1-3,14,CATSGSRAGNTIYF,TGTGCCACCAGCGGTTCAAGAGCGGGAAACACCATATATTTT
TRBD1,few,TRBV12-3/TRBV12-4,TRBJ2-2,14,CASFQGGGTGELFF,TGTGCCTCCTTCCAAGGGGGCGGGACCGGGGAGCTGTTTTTT
NA,NA,TRBV7-2,TRBJ2-2,15,CASSLKGRGIGELFF,TGTGCCAGCAGCTTAAAGGGCAGGGGAATCGGGGAGCTGTTTTTT
TRBD1,NA,TRBV15,TRBJ2-3,16,CATSRGDRGSGDTQYF,TGTGCCACCAGCAGAGGGGACAGGGGGAGCGGGGATACGCAGTATTTT
TRBD1,few,TRBV2,TRBJ2-5,15,CASSEDRGFGETQYF,TGTGCCAGCAGCGAGGACAGGGGTTTCGGAGAGACCCAGTACTTC
NA,few,TRBV9,TRBJ2-3,16,CASSVGEGRSTDTQYF,TGTGCCAGCAGCGTAGGCGAGGGCCGGAGCACAGATACGCAGTATTTT
TRBD2,NA,TRBV27,TRBJ2-7,14,CASNPGTSGYEQYF,TGTGCCAGCAACCCCGGGACTAGCGGCTACGAGCAGTACTTC
NA,NA,TRBV7-9,TRBJ2-1,13,CASSSPDRNEQFF,TGTGCCAGCAGCTCCCCGGACAGAAATGAGCAGTTCTTC
NA,NA,TRBV7-3,TRBJ1-2,15,CASSLIPQSNYGYTF,TGTGCCAGCAGCTTAATCCCTCAAAGTAACTATGGCTACACCTTC
NA,NA,TRBV3-1,TRBJ2-7,14,CASSQVSGREGQYF,TGTGCCAGCAGCCAAGTATCCGGGAGAGAGGGGCAGTACTTC
TRBD1,few,TRBV29-1,TRBJ1-2,13,CSVDTGVPFIYTF,TGCAGCGTTGACACAGGGGTTCCGTTCATCTACACCTTC